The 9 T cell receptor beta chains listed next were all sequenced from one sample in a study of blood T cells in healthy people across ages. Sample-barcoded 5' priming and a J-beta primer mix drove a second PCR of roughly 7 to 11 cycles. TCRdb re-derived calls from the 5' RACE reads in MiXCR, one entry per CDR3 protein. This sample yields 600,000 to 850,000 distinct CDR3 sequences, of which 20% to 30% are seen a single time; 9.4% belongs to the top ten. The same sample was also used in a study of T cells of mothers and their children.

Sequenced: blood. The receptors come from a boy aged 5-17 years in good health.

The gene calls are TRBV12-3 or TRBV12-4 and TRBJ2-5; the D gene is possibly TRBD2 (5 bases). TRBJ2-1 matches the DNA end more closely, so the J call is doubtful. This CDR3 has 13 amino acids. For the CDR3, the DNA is TGTGCCAGCTCCCCCGAGCTAGACTACGAGCAGTTCTTC. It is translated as CASSPELDYEQFF.

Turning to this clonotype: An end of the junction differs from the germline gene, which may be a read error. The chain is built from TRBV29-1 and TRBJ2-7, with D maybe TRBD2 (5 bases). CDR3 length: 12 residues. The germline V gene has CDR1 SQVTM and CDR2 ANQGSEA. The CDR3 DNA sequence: TGTAGCGTAGTACACGGTAGGCACGAGCAGTACTTC. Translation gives CSVVHGRHEQYF.

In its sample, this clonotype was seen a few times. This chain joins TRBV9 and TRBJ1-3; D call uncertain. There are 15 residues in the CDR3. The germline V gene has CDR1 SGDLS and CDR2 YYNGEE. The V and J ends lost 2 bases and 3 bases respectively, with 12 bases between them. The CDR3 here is CASSVRWGCGNTIYF. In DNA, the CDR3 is TGTGCCAGCAGCGTGCGCTGGGGTTGTGGAAACACCATATATTTT.

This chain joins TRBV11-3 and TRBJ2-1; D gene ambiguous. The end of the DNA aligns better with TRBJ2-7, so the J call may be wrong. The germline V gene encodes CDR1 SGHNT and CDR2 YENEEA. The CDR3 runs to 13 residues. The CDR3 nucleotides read TGTGCCAGCAGCTTAGAAAGTGGTAACGAGCAGTACTTC. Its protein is CASSLESGNEQYF.

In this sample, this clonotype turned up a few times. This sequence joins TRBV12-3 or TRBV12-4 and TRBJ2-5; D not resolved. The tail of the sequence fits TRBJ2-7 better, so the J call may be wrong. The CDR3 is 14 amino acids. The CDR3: CASSLGVGIYEQYF. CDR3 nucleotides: TGTGCCAGCAGTTTAGGGGTGGGGATCTACGAGCAGTACTTC.

The DNA for the CDR3 is TGTGCCACCAGTGATTATTCGGGCCCTTACAATGAGCAGTTCTTC. Its protein is CATSDYSGPYNEQFF. The gene calls are TRBV24-1 and TRBJ2-1; no reliable D call. Germline CDR1 and CDR2: KGHDR and SFDVKD. The CDR3 runs to 15 residues. V lost 2 bases, J lost 4 bases, and 11 bases lay in between.

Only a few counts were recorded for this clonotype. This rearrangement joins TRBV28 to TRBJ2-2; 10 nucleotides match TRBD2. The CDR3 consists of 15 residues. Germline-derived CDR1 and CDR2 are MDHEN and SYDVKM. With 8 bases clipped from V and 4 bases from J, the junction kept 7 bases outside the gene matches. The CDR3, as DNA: TGTGCCAGCTCCTTAGCGGGGGGATTCACCGGGGAGCTGTTTTTT. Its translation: CASSLAGGFTGELFF.

The DNA of the CDR3 is TGTGCCAGCAGTGACCTTTTGCGGGAGGGCCTGACAGATACGCAGTATTTT. Protein product: CASSDLLREGLTDTQYF. The chain has TRBV2 and TRBJ2-3, with TRBD2 matching 9 bases. With 3 bases clipped from V and 3 bases from J, the junction kept 10 bases outside the gene matches. CDR3 length equals 17 residues. CDR1 SNHLY and CDR2 FYNNEI come from the germline V gene.

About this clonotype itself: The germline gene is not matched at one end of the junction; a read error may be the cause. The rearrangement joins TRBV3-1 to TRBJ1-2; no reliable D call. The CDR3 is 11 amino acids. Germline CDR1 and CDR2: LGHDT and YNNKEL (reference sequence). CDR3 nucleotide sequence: TGTGCCAGCGGCCAAATGGGGGGCTACACCTTC. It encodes CASGQMGGYTF.